The 11 T cell receptor beta chains listed next were all sequenced from one sample in a study of response to subunit inactivated influenza vaccine. In TCRdb, the RT-PCR reads were re-called with MiXCR into one record per CDR3 protein. The sample lists roughly 540,000 distinct CDR3 sequences; around a quarter were seen once. This sample was also put to use in a study of T cells expressing NK-cell markers. That paper states: 5'RACE template switching with UMIs generated TCR beta cDNA.

The sequencing here drew on CD4+ T cells sorted from PBMCs, taken 11 to 12 days after vaccination. The source of these receptors is a man aged 50 to 59 who received an inactivated influenza vaccine.

This clonotype occurred a few times. The chain links TRBV7-9 to TRBJ2-5, with a possible D match to TRBD2 (6 bases). Deletions cut 5 bases from V and 7 bases from J, with 11 bases between. This CDR3 is 12 amino acids long. The germline V gene encodes CDR1 SEHNR and CDR2 FQNEAQ (reference sequence). In DNA, the CDR3 is TGTGCCAGCAGCAAGATGGAGGGGACCCAGTACTTC. Encoded protein: CASSKMEGTQYF. The full variable domain, completed using reference TRBV7-9 and TRBJ2-5, is DTGVSQNPRHKITKRGQNVTFRCDPISEHNRLYWYRQTLGQGPEFLTYFQNEAQLEKSRLLSDRFSAERPKGSFSTLEIQRTEQGDSAMYLCASSKMEGTQYFGPGTRLLVL.

The CDR3 DNA reads as TGCAGCGTTGGAAACCAGGGGGGACTACAAGATACGCAGTATTTT. Protein: CSVGNQGGLQDTQYF. The chain recombines TRBV29-1 with TRBJ2-3, with D possibly called TRBD1 or TRBD2 (7 bases each). Trimming left V 4 bases short and J 5 bases short, with 19 bases between. CDR1 is SQVTM and CDR2 is ANQGSEA in the germline V gene. The CDR3 runs to 15 residues.

The chain links TRBV20-1 to TRBJ1-4, with 7 nucleotides matching TRBD1. The CDR3 is made up of 15 amino acids. V lost 0 bases to trimming and J lost 5 bases; unmatched junction nucleotides: 6. Germline V gene lookup returns CDR1 DFQATT and CDR2 SNEGSKA (reference sequence). The CDR3 here is CSARDSGTANEKLFF. CDR3 DNA: TGCAGTGCTAGAGATTCCGGGACAGCAAATGAAAAACTGTTTTTT.

This chain links TRBV5-1 with TRBJ2-7, with 8 bases fitting TRBD1. The ends lost 4 bases at V and 5 bases at J; junction bases unmatched: 11. The CDR3 extends over 15 amino acids. The germline V gene has CDR1 SGHRS and CDR2 YFSETQ. The CDR3 is CASSPTGARINEQYF. The CDR3 nucleotides are TGCGCCAGCAGCCCGACAGGGGCCAGAATCAACGAGCAGTACTTC.

V and J are TRBV7-2 and TRBJ1-1; D is possibly TRBD1 (5 bases). Deletions cut 5 bases from V and 5 bases from J, with 12 bases between. The CDR3 consists of 13 residues. CDR1 SGHTA and CDR2 FQGNSA come from the germline V gene. DNA of the CDR3: TGTGCCAGCAGCCCCCCAGGGTTTACTGAAGCTTTCTTT. Translated: CASSPPGFTEAFF.

This clonotype was counted a few times. This rearrangement joins TRBV5-1 to TRBJ2-7, with 10 bases that match TRBD1. CDR3 length: 16 residues. The trim removed 2 bases at V and 6 bases at J, leaving 11 bases unmatched. Germline lookup yields CDR1 SGHRS and CDR2 YFSETQ. The DNA for the CDR3 is TGCGCCAGCAGCTTTGGTCCCGGGACAGGGGTAGGCGAGCAGTACTTC. It yields the protein CASSFGPGTGVGEQYF.

V usage is TRBV7-2 and J usage is TRBJ2-1, with 9 bases aligning to TRBD1. V was clipped by 3 bases and J by 8 bases; unmatched bases: 8. This CDR3 comprises 15 residues. Germline V lookup: CDR1 SGHTA, CDR2 FQGNSA. The CDR3 DNA is TGTGCCAGCAGCTTCGGGACAGGGAGGTTCGATGAGCAGTTCTTC. It specifies CASSFGTGRFDEQFF.

The genes are TRBV20-1 and TRBJ2-7; 10 positions match TRBD1. CDR1 and CDR2 (germline): DFQATT, SNEGSKA (reference sequence). The J segment lost 3 bases and the V segment lost 2 bases, leaving 4 bases of the junction unmatched. The CDR3 consists of 14 residues. DNA for the CDR3: TGCAGTGCTAGACACCGGACAGGGGGCTACGAGCAGTACTTC. This translates into CSARHRTGGYEQYF.

The chain couples TRBV7-2 to TRBJ2-2; TRBD1 agrees at 9 bases. The V gene's germline CDR1 is SGHTA and CDR2 FQGNSA. After removal of 5 bases from V and 4 bases from J, the junction contained 5 bases not matched to a gene. The CDR3 consists of 15 residues. CDR3 sequence: CASSRDRVATGELFF. DNA of the CDR3: TGTGCCAGCAGCCGGGACAGGGTGGCCACCGGGGAGCTGTTTTTT. The full variable domain, completed using reference TRBV7-2 and TRBJ2-2, is GAGVSQSPSNKVTEKGKDVELRCDPISGHTALYWYRQSLGQGLEFLIYFQGNSAPDKSGLPSDRFSAERTGGSVSTLTIQRTQQEDSAVYLCASSRDRVATGELFFGEGSRLTVL.

J is TRBJ1-4 and V is TRBV11-2, with D uncertain. The germline CDR1 and CDR2 sequences are SGHAT and FQNNGV. The CDR3 has 13 residues. The V end lost 0 bases, the J end lost 14 bases, and 13 bases lay between the germline ends. The CDR3 sequence is CASSLDRLAMLFF. CDR3 nucleotide sequence: TGTGCCAGCAGCTTAGATCGGTTGGCCATGCTGTTTTTT.

The chain joins TRBV11-2 to TRBJ1-1, with 10 bases fitting TRBD1. This CDR3 region has 18 residues. Germline V CDR1 and CDR2: SGHAT, FQNNGV. Germline trimming cut 10 bases from V and 5 bases from J; bases unmatched to any gene: 22. CDR3 sequence: CATPREPGQGWSSTEAFF. The DNA for the CDR3 is TGTGCCACCCCAAGAGAACCGGGACAGGGGTGGAGTAGTACTGAAGCTTTCTTT.